This T cell receptor beta chain was sequenced for a study of cytomegalovirus exposure and HLA in healthy donors. The PCR employed 60 Vbeta primers together with 13 Jbeta primers. Generated by immunoSEQ multiplex PCR, the TCRdb table keeps only in-frame clones and is missing some. This sample has 160,000 or so clones; 80% to 85% occur once, and the top ten carry roughly 1.9%. This clone was counted a few times. This receptor was identified in a man between 18 and 29 years old in good health and CMV-seronegative. Sequences were obtained from PBMCs.

CDR3 coding DNA: TGTGCCAGCAGCTTATCTCTCCGAGAGGAGCTGTTTTTT. Protein product: CASSLSLREELFF. V and J are TRBV7-9 and TRBJ2-2; D unclear. This CDR3 contains 13 residues. Trimming stripped 2 bases from V and 10 bases from J, with 11 bases between. CDR1 SEHNR and CDR2 FQNEAQ come from the germline V gene (reference sequence).